These T cell receptor beta chains were read from a single sample in a study of response to subunit inactivated influenza vaccine. Each CDR3 protein is one row after TCRdb ran MiXCR on the RT-PCR reads. The table has a few hundred thousand distinct CDR3 sequences, around 10% seen once. The same sample was also used in a study of T cells expressing NK-cell markers.

The specimen comprised PBMCs from blood, sampled on the day of vaccination. All receptors come from a man in his fifties who received an inactivated influenza vaccine. Both conserved end residues are part of each CDR3. A D gene is named only where the DNA matches it firmly. Clone size, where shown, is once, few, many, or a class for clones that have expanded.

d_call clone_size j_call v_call cdr3_nt cdr3_aa
- few TRBJ1-1 TRBV5-1 TGCGCCAGCAGCTTGGGGAGGGTCGGGACTGAAGCTTTCTTT CASSLGRVGTEAFF
TRBD2 few TRBJ2-1 TRBV5-1 TGCGCCAGCAAAGCATCAAGCGGGGGCATTAATAATGAGCAGTTCTTC CASKASSGGINNEQFF
- few TRBJ2-1 TRBV6-2/TRBV6-3 TGTGCCAGCAGTTTTGATCCTCGGAACAATGAGCAGTTCTTC CASSFDPRNNEQFF
- few TRBJ2-7 TRBV20-1 TGCAGTGCCGATAGGACTCGAAATGGGGAGCAGTACTTC CSADRTRNGEQYF
TRBD1 - TRBJ2-3 TRBV20-1 TGCAGTGCTAGAGGCCGAGTGACAGGGGGCACAGATACGCAGTATTTT CSARGRVTGGTDTQYF
- - TRBJ2-6 TRBV27 TGTGCCAGCAGTTTAATACCGGTGAACGGGGCCAACGTCCTGACTTTC CASSLIPVNGANVLTF
TRBD1 - TRBJ2-6 TRBV6-2/TRBV6-3 TGTGCCAGCAGTTACCCCTCCCGGGTGGACAGGCATAGCTCTGGGGCCAACGTCCTGACTTTC CASSYPSRVDRHSSGANVLTF
TRBD2 few TRBJ2-1 TRBV20-1 TGCAGTGCACCCCGGAGCGGGAGCTCCCACAATGAGCAGTTCTTC CSAPRSGSSHNEQFF
- few TRBJ2-1 TRBV11-2 TGTGCCAGCAGCTTGGAATCGACTGGATCCTACAATGAGCAGTTCTTC CASSLESTGSYNEQFF
TRBD2 few TRBJ2-3 TRBV7-2 TGTGCCAGCAGCTTACTTCTCGCGGGAGGAGCCACAGATACGCAGTATTTT CASSLLLAGGATDTQYF
- - TRBJ1-1 TRBV3-1 TGTGCCAGCAGCCAAGGGTTTTTGGAAGCTTTCTTT CASSQGFLEAFF
TRBD1 many TRBJ2-7 TRBV12-3/TRBV12-4 TGTGCCAGCAGCCCCGGGACAGGGGGCTCGCCACTGTACTTC CASSPGTGGSPLYF
- many TRBJ1-6 TRBV7-2 TGTGCCAGCAGCTCGTTCGACGGATTCAATTCACCCCTCCACTTT CASSSFDGFNSPLHF
- many TRBJ2-7 TRBV28 TGTGCCAGCAGTTTCCGACAGGAGCGTGACGAGCAGTACTTC CASSFRQERDEQYF
- few TRBJ1-3 TRBV9 TGTGCCAGCAGCCCTAGACACGTCTCTGGAAACACCATATATTTT CASSPRHVSGNTIYF
- few TRBJ1-4 TRBV5-1 TGCGCCAGCAGCTTGGGGGGCAGGGTCGCTGAAAAACTGTTTTTT CASSLGGRVAEKLFF
- - TRBJ1-2 TRBV28 TGTGCCAGCAGTTTCTTAGGGCCGTATGGCTACACCTTC CASSFLGPYGYTF
- - TRBJ2-7 TRBV6-1 TGTGCCAGCAGCCAATCACCTCTTGGGTACGAGCAGTACTTC CASSQSPLGYEQYF
TRBD2 - TRBJ2-1 TRBV5-5 TGTGCCAGCAAACTAGCGTTCTCCTACAATGAGCAGTTCTTC CASKLAFSYNEQFF
TRBD2 - TRBJ2-7 TRBV4-2 TGTGCCAGCAGCCAAGATTTAGCGGGGGGGTGGGACGAGCAGTACTTC CASSQDLAGGWDEQYF
- many TRBJ2-2 TRBV24-1 TGTGCCACCAGTGGAAGTACCGGGGAGCTGTTTTTT CATSGSTGELFF
TRBD2 few TRBJ2-3 TRBV7-3 TGTGCCAGCAGCTTTAGCGGGGAGAGCACAGATACGCAGTATTTT CASSFSGESTDTQYF
- - TRBJ2-2 TRBV2 TGTGCCAGCACGGCCAGGGGGAACACCGGGGAGCTGTTTTTT CASTARGNTGELFF
- many TRBJ2-3 TRBV9 TGTGCCAGCAGCGCGGGGCTCCGCACAGATACGCAGTATTTT CASSAGLRTDTQYF
- - TRBJ2-3 TRBV7-9 TGTGCCACAAAGGGGAGGCCTAGCACAGATACGCAGTATTTT CATKGRPSTDTQYF
- - TRBJ1-5 TRBV6-2/TRBV6-3 TGTGCCAGCAGTCGGATGGGGCAGCCCCAGCATTTT CASSRMGQPQHF
- few TRBJ1-1 TRBV29-1 TGCAGCGGCCAGGGCTGGAACACTGAAGCTTTCTTT CSGQGWNTEAFF
- - TRBJ2-1 TRBV20-1 TGCAGTGCTTATAGCGAGAGCTCCTACAATGAGCAGTTCTTC CSAYSESSYNEQFF
TRBD1 - TRBJ2-2 TRBV2 TGTGCCAGCAGAGCAGACAGGGAGTATGGGGAGCTGTTTTTT CASRADREYGELFF
- few TRBJ1-3 TRBV12-3/TRBV12-4 TGTGCCAGCAGGGAAGATAACTCTGGAAACACCATATATTTT CASREDNSGNTIYF
TRBD1 few TRBJ1-1 TRBV29-1 TGCAGCGTTGCCTACAGGGGCACTGAAGCTTTCTTT CSVAYRGTEAFF
- - TRBJ2-1 TRBV7-8 TGTGCCAGCAGCTTGCTTGGCGGGGCAAACTACAATGAGCAGTTCTTC CASSLLGGANYNEQFF
- - TRBJ1-2 TRBV12-3/TRBV12-4 TGTGCCAGCAGTTTACGCCCGGAGGGAGACTACACCTTC CASSLRPEGDYTF
TRBD2 - TRBJ2-3 TRBV20-1 TGCAGTGCTAGCGGGGCTAGCGGGAGAGGGTACACAGATACGCAGTATTTT CSASGASGRGYTDTQYF
- - TRBJ2-1 TRBV19 TGTGCCAGTAGTACCTCTTTCAATGAGCAGTTCTTC CASSTSFNEQFF
- few TRBJ1-3 TRBV6-6 TGTGCCAGCATCCAGAACTCTGGAAACACCATATATTTT CASIQNSGNTIYF
- few TRBJ2-1 TRBV9 TGTGCCAGCAGCGTAGACCCAAGCTCCTACAATGAGCAGTTCTTC CASSVDPSSYNEQFF
- few TRBJ2-1 TRBV12-3/TRBV12-4 TGTGCCAGCAGTCCATACGGAGACTACAATGAGCAGTTCTTC CASSPYGDYNEQFF
- few TRBJ2-5 TRBV9 TGTGCCAGCAGCGTAGAAGTCCAAGAGACCCAGTACTTC CASSVEVQETQYF
TRBD2 - TRBJ2-1 TRBV3-1 TGTGCCAGCAGCCAAGATCTGTCAGCGGGACGCTACAATGAGCAGTTCTTC CASSQDLSAGRYNEQFF
- - TRBJ1-2 TRBV20-1 TGCAGTGCTAGGGTCCAAAACACTAACTATGGCTACACCTTC CSARVQNTNYGYTF
TRBD2 few TRBJ2-7 TRBV20-1 TGCAGTGCTAGAGATCTCCTAGCGGGATATGGCGAGCAGTACTTC CSARDLLAGYGEQYF
TRBD1 many TRBJ2-7 TRBV12-3/TRBV12-4 TGTGCCAGCAGTCCCCGGGGCGACAGGGGCTACGAGCAGTACTTC CASSPRGDRGYEQYF
- - TRBJ1-1 TRBV28 TGTGCCAGCAGTTTTAATCAGTCGGGAACAGACCTTGTGAACACTGAAGCTTTCTTT CASSFNQSGTDLVNTEAFF
- few TRBJ2-1 TRBV13 TGTGCCAGCAGAATAGGGACCAGCGGAGGGGAGCAGTTCTTC CASRIGTSGGEQFF
TRBD2 - TRBJ2-2 TRBV5-4 TGTGCCAGCAGCTTCTCTAGCGGGGGGAACACCGGGGAGCTGTTTTTT CASSFSSGGNTGELFF
TRBD2 few TRBJ2-7 TRBV20-1 TGCAGTGCTACCGGGACTAGCGATTACGAGCAGTACTTC CSATGTSDYEQYF
- - TRBJ1-5 TRBV12-3/TRBV12-4 TGTGCCAGCAGTCCCGGGACACCGCGACAGCCCCAGCATTTT CASSPGTPRQPQHF
- - TRBJ2-6 TRBV10-3 TGTGCCATCATGGAGATCTCTGGGGCCAACGTCCTGACTTTC CAIMEISGANVLTF
TRBD2 - TRBJ2-1 TRBV9 TGTGCCAGCAGTGACGGGACTAGCGGGAGATTCAATGAGCAGTTCTTC CASSDGTSGRFNEQFF
- - TRBJ2-2 TRBV4-3 TGCGCCAGCAGCCAAGGACTACTGAACACCGGGGAGCTGTTTTTT CASSQGLLNTGELFF
TRBD1 few TRBJ2-7 TRBV20-1 TGCAGTGCTAGGGGTCTGGGACAGGTCTCCTACGAGCAGTACTTC CSARGLGQVSYEQYF
- few TRBJ1-1 TRBV5-1 TGCGCCAGCAGCCGGACGGGGGGCGCGGGAGTAGACACTGAAGCTTTCTTT CASSRTGGAGVDTEAFF
- - TRBJ2-5 TRBV20-1 TGCAGTGCTAGAGACCCGGATTATCAAGAGACCCAGTACTTC CSARDPDYQETQYF
- - TRBJ2-1 TRBV12-3/TRBV12-4 TGTGCCAGCAGTGGGGACCTTGACAATGAGCAGTTCTTC CASSGDLDNEQFF
- - TRBJ2-1 TRBV11-2 TGTGCCAGCAGGCCCTCTAGCTGGAGTTCCAATGAGCAGTTCTTC CASRPSSWSSNEQFF
- few TRBJ1-1 TRBV12-3/TRBV12-4 TGTGCCAGCAGTTTTTTCGGGGCGGGGAGTGGCACTGAAGCTTTCTTT CASSFFGAGSGTEAFF
TRBD1 - TRBJ2-5 TRBV29-1 TGCAGCGTTGAACCCAGGGGGCGTGGAGAGACCCAGTACTTC CSVEPRGRGETQYF
- - TRBJ2-3 TRBV27 TGTGCCAGCAGTTCCCGGACTGGCGGGCACGATACGCAGTATTTT CASSSRTGGHDTQYF
- few TRBJ2-7 TRBV18 TGTGCCAGCTCGGGGGACATTTCCTACGAGCAGTACTTC CASSGDISYEQYF